These T cell receptor beta chains were read from a single sample in a study of shared clonotypes between healthy human individuals. This table comes from immunoSEQ multiplex PCR, and its TCRdb copy is limited to in-frame clones, with some not included. This sample has 450,000 to 550,000 clones, with 79% found just once. Sample: PBMCs. Receptors originate from a woman aged 40-49 years in good health. Some clones in this sample may be carry-over from other donors' samples. CDR3s include the opening cysteine and the closing phenylalanine or tryptophan. The D gene is left open where the match is weak. Only some rows state a clone size, as once, few, many or a class for expanded clones.

-	TRBJ1-4	TRBV7-2	-	TGTGCCAGCAGCTTTAAGGGGGAGGAAAAACTGTTTTTT	CASSFKGEEKLFF
-	TRBJ2-5	TRBV5-1	-	TGCGCCAGCAGGTTGGCTAGCCAAGAGACCCAGTACTTC	CASRLASQETQYF
TRBD2	TRBJ2-1	TRBV28	-	TGTGCCAGCAGACTAGCGTACAATGAGCAGTTCTTC	CASRLAYNEQFF
-	TRBJ1-1	TRBV11-2	-	TGTGCCAGCAGCTTAGAAATGTATTCAGAAGCTTTCTTT	CASSLEMYSEAFF
TRBD1	TRBJ1-1	TRBV11-2	few	TGTGCCAGCTTGGAGACAGGGATGAACACTGAAGCTTTCTTT	CASLETGMNTEAFF
TRBD2	TRBJ2-7	TRBV5-1	-	TGCGCCAGCAGCCACGGGACTAGCGACGGCGAGCAGTACTTC	CASSHGTSDGEQYF
TRBD1	TRBJ2-1	TRBV2	-	TGTGCCAGCAGTTCGGACAGGGGGGTTCACAATGAGCAGTTCTTC	CASSSDRGVHNEQFF
-	TRBJ2-7	TRBV25-1	-	TGTGCCGGCAATGGTCAGGGGAGATACGAGCAGTACTTC	CAGNGQGRYEQYF
TRBD2	TRBJ2-1	TRBV6-1	-	TGTGCCAGCACCCTTAGCGGGACTTACAATGAGCAGTTCTTC	CASTLSGTYNEQFF
-	TRBJ1-5	TRBV30	-	TGTGCCTGGAGTGTCGGGGGTGGGAATCAGCCCCAGCATTTT	CAWSVGGGNQPQHF
-	TRBJ2-1	TRBV5-1	-	TGCGCCAGCAGCTCAGACTCCTACAATGAGCAGTTCTTC	CASSSDSYNEQFF
TRBD1	TRBJ2-1	TRBV9	-	TGTGCCAGCAGCGTAGGGGGACAGGGGAGTCGGGATGAGCAGTTCTTC	CASSVGGQGSRDEQFF
-	TRBJ2-6	TRBV18	-	TGTGCCAGCTCACCTTCGGCCTCTGGGGCCAACGTCCTGACTTTC	CASSPSASGANVLTF
-	TRBJ2-4	TRBV18	-	TGTGCCAGCTCACCTGAGGGTTATTTTCGGACCGCCATTCAGTACTTC	CASSPEGYFRTAIQYF
-	TRBJ1-2	TRBV2	few	TGTGCCAGCAGACGACAGTCTTATGGCTACACCTTC	CASRRQSYGYTF
TRBD2	TRBJ2-3	TRBV28	-	TGTGCCAGCAGCCGACCCCCTAGCGGGAGGGTGACAGATACGCAGTATTTT	CASSRPPSGRVTDTQYF
TRBD2	TRBJ2-6	TRBV18	once	TGTGCCAGCTCACCCCCCACCGGGGGGGCTGGGGCCAACGTCCTGACTTTC	CASSPPTGGAGANVLTF
-	TRBJ2-7	TRBV7-9	once	TGTGCCAGCAGCGCAAGCGGAGAGGTGGGAGAGCAGTACTTC	CASSASGEVGEQYF
-	TRBJ1-3	TRBV28	-	TGTGCCAGCAGCCCTTCGGAGTACACCATATATTTT	CASSPSEYTIYF
-	TRBJ2-6	TRBV18	-	TGTGCCAGCTCACCAATAGAAACTCTTGGGGCCAACGTCCTGACTTTC	CASSPIETLGANVLTF
-	TRBJ2-7	TRBV6-6	-	TGTGCCAGCAGTTACGAGTCAGCCGAGCAGTACTTC	CASSYESAEQYF
TRBD1	TRBJ1-1	TRBV19	-	TGTGCCAGTAGTATCCTCCCGGGGACAGGAAAGAACACTGAAGCTTTCTTT	CASSILPGTGKNTEAFF